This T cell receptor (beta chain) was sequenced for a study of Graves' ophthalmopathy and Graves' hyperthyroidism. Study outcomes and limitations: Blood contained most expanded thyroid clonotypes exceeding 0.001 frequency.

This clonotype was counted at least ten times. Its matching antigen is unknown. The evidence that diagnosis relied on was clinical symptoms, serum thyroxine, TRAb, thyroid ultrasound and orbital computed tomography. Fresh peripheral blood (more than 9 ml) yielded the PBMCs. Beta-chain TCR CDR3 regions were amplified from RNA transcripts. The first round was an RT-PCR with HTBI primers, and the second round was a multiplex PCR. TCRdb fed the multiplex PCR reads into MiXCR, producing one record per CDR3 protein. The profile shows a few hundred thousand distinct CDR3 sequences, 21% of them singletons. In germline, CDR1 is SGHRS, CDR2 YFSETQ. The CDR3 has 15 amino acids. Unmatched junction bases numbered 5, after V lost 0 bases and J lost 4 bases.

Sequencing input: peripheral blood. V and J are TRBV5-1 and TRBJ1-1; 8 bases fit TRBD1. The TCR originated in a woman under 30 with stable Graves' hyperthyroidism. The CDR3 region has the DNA TGCGCCAGCAGCTTGGCGCAGGGGGCCAGCACTGAAGCTTTCTTT. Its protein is CASSLAQGASTEAFF.